This is a list of T cell receptor beta chains from one sample in a study of T cells after yellow fever vaccination. TCRdb ran MiXCR on the 5' RACE reads and lists one entry per CDR3 protein. Of about 350,000 distinct CDR3 sequences listed, over 4% are singletons. Specimen: PBMCs, collected 5 days after the yellow fever booster vaccination. Receptors were obtained from a man younger than 30 who received the YFV17D yellow fever vaccine. CDR3s include the opening cysteine and the closing phenylalanine or tryptophan. The D gene is left open where the match is weak. Clone size is given for some rows only: seen once, a few or many times, or a class if the clone is expanded.

size: few
J: TRBJ2-3
D: TRBD2
V: TRBV7-2
CDR3: CASRRTSPTQYF
DNA: TGTGCCAGCAGAAGGACTAGCCCTACGCAGTATTTT

size: NA
J: TRBJ1-4
D: NA
V: TRBV15
CDR3: CATSPGNHNLVLFF
DNA: TGTGCCACCAGTCCGGGGAACCACAACTTGGTGCTGTTTTTT

size: few
J: TRBJ1-2
D: TRBD1
V: TRBV5-5
CDR3: CASSLFGDSQLYGYTF
DNA: TGTGCCAGCAGCTTGTTTGGGGACAGCCAACTCTATGGCTACACCTTC

size: NA
J: TRBJ1-1
D: NA
V: TRBV7-2
CDR3: CASSTSQTEAFF
DNA: TGTGCCAGCAGCACCTCCCAGACTGAAGCTTTCTTT

size: NA
J: TRBJ1-2
D: NA
V: TRBV6-2/TRBV6-3
CDR3: CASRAWGPHGYTF
DNA: TGTGCCAGCAGGGCCTGGGGCCCCCATGGCTACACCTTC

size: many
J: TRBJ2-3
D: TRBD2
V: TRBV5-1
CDR3: CASSFSGGVDTQYF
DNA: TGCGCCAGCAGCTTTAGCGGGGGGGTGGATACGCAGTATTTT

size: few
J: TRBJ2-3
D: TRBD2
V: TRBV5-6
CDR3: CASSWGTSAATDTQYF
DNA: TGTGCCAGCAGCTGGGGGACTAGCGCAGCCACAGATACGCAGTATTTT

size: many
J: TRBJ1-1
D: NA
V: TRBV7-2
CDR3: CASSLGTGGLDTEAFF
DNA: TGTGCCAGCAGCTTAGGGACGGGCGGGTTGGACACTGAAGCTTTCTTT

size: few
J: TRBJ2-2
D: NA
V: TRBV15
CDR3: CATSGTGHLNTGELFF
DNA: TGTGCCACCAGCGGTACAGGCCACCTCAACACCGGGGAGCTGTTTTTT

size: many
J: TRBJ2-7
D: TRBD2
V: TRBV7-2
CDR3: CASSLKSGAAYEQYF
DNA: TGTGCCAGCAGTTTGAAAAGCGGGGCTGCCTACGAGCAGTACTTC

size: many
J: TRBJ1-3
D: NA
V: TRBV15
CDR3: CASRGRDAGNTIYF
DNA: TGTGCCTCACGAGGCAGGGACGCCGGAAACACCATATATTTT

size: many
J: TRBJ2-2
D: TRBD1
V: TRBV5-6
CDR3: CASSIRDSTGELFF
DNA: TGTGCCAGCAGCATACGGGACAGCACCGGGGAGCTGTTTTTT

size: many
J: TRBJ2-2
D: TRBD1
V: TRBV10-2
CDR3: CASSQGASGELFF
DNA: TGCGCCAGCTCACAGGGGGCATCGGGGGAGCTGTTTTTT

size: NA
J: TRBJ2-3
D: NA
V: TRBV7-3
CDR3: CASSLTQADTQYF
DNA: TGTGCCAGCAGCTTAACGCAGGCAGATACGCAGTATTTT

size: many
J: TRBJ2-5
D: NA
V: TRBV4-2
CDR3: CASSQAGWKETQYF
DNA: TGTGCCAGCAGCCAAGCGGGGTGGAAAGAGACCCAGTACTTC

size: many
J: TRBJ2-5
D: TRBD2
V: TRBV6-6
CDR3: CASSYSFLAGGPIQETQYF
DNA: TGTGCCAGCAGTTACTCGTTCCTAGCGGGGGGCCCTATCCAAGAGACCCAGTACTTC

size: few
J: TRBJ1-2
D: NA
V: TRBV7-9
CDR3: CASTLPGLNYGYTF
DNA: TGTGCCAGCACCCTTCCGGGGTTGAACTATGGCTACACCTTC

size: few
J: TRBJ1-2
D: NA
V: TRBV14
CDR3: CASSQWREEGYTF
DNA: TGTGCCAGCAGCCAATGGAGGGAAGAAGGCTACACCTTC

size: many
J: TRBJ2-5
D: TRBD2
V: TRBV7-2
CDR3: CASSLAVPAGPQETQYF
DNA: TGTGCCAGCAGCTTAGCGGTTCCAGCGGGACCCCAAGAGACCCAGTACTTC

size: few
J: TRBJ2-1
D: NA
V: TRBV4-2
CDR3: CASSQVVQGDEQFF
DNA: TGTGCCAGCAGCCAAGTGGTACAGGGCGATGAGCAGTTCTTC

size: few
J: TRBJ1-2
D: NA
V: TRBV7-9
CDR3: CASSLEARFPNYGYTF
DNA: TGTGCCAGCAGCTTAGAGGCAAGGTTTCCTAACTATGGCTACACCTTC

size: NA
J: TRBJ1-4
D: NA
V: TRBV9
CDR3: CASSVVVVAATNEKLFF
DNA: TGTGCCAGCAGCGTAGTTGTTGTGGCGGCAACTAATGAAAAACTGTTTTTT

size: few
J: TRBJ2-7
D: NA
V: TRBV10-3
CDR3: CAIGGDTSYEQYF
DNA: TGTGCCATAGGGGGGGACACCTCCTACGAGCAGTACTTC

size: NA
J: TRBJ1-5
D: NA
V: TRBV12-3/TRBV12-4
CDR3: CASLPDQPQHF
DNA: TGTGCCAGCCTCCCTGATCAGCCCCAGCATTTT

size: NA
J: TRBJ2-1
D: TRBD1
V: TRBV4-3
CDR3: CASSQDRWADRGNEQFF
DNA: TGCGCCAGCAGCCAAGACCGGTGGGCGGACAGGGGGAATGAGCAGTTCTTC

size: many
J: TRBJ2-5
D: TRBD2
V: TRBV5-1
CDR3: CASSLFFSGEETQYF
DNA: TGCGCCAGCAGCTTATTTTTTAGCGGGGAAGAGACCCAGTACTTC

size: NA
J: TRBJ1-2
D: TRBD1
V: TRBV28
CDR3: CASNEGKWGRGNYGYTF
DNA: TGTGCCAGCAACGAAGGGAAATGGGGCAGGGGGAACTATGGCTACACCTTC

size: NA
J: TRBJ1-1
D: NA
V: TRBV6-5
CDR3: CASSYSILVREAEAFF
DNA: TGTGCCAGCAGTTACTCGATTCTGGTCCGGGAAGCTGAAGCTTTCTTT

size: NA
J: TRBJ2-5
D: TRBD2
V: TRBV10-3
CDR3: CAVRAGANQETQYF
DNA: TGTGCCGTACGAGCGGGGGCCAACCAAGAGACCCAGTACTTC

size: NA
J: TRBJ1-1
D: NA
V: TRBV6-5
CDR3: CASSYSTGWSFF
DNA: TGTGCCAGCAGTTACTCTACAGGGTGGTCTTTCTTT

size: few
J: TRBJ2-1
D: NA
V: TRBV4-2
CDR3: CASSQDGGPLADLAQFF
DNA: TGTGCCAGCAGCCAAGATGGGGGTCCCCTAGCAGACCTAGCGCAGTTCTTC

size: few
J: TRBJ2-1
D: NA
V: TRBV6-2/TRBV6-3
CDR3: CASSPFGQQNYNEQFF
DNA: TGTGCCAGCAGTCCTTTCGGGCAACAGAACTACAATGAGCAGTTCTTC

size: NA
J: TRBJ1-1
D: NA
V: TRBV20-1
CDR3: CSAPGGNTEAFF
DNA: TGCAGTGCCCCTGGGGGTAACACTGAAGCTTTCTTT

size: NA
J: TRBJ1-5
D: NA
V: TRBV4-3
CDR3: CASSQVYRVVDGNQPQHF
DNA: TGCGCCAGCAGCCAAGTTTACAGGGTCGTAGATGGCAATCAGCCCCAGCATTTT

size: NA
J: TRBJ2-3
D: NA
V: TRBV4-3
CDR3: CASSQLRESGDTQYF
DNA: TGCGCCAGCAGCCAACTCCGGGAGAGTGGAGATACGCAGTATTTT

size: many
J: TRBJ2-6
D: TRBD2
V: TRBV15
CDR3: CATSREGGLPFLNSGANVLTF
DNA: TGTGCCACCAGCAGAGAGGGGGGGTTACCATTCCTCAACTCTGGGGCCAACGTCCTGACTTTC

size: many
J: TRBJ2-7
D: TRBD1
V: TRBV7-2
CDR3: CASSLASGQETYEQYF
DNA: TGTGCCAGCAGCTTAGCGTCGGGACAGGAGACCTACGAGCAGTACTTC

size: many
J: TRBJ2-3
D: TRBD1
V: TRBV5-1
CDR3: CASSGGQPSTDTQYF
DNA: TGCGCCAGCAGCGGGGGACAGCCTAGCACAGATACGCAGTATTTT

size: many
J: TRBJ2-1
D: NA
V: TRBV4-3
CDR3: CASSQEPGLNEQFF
DNA: TGCGCCAGCAGCCAAGAGCCGGGACTCAATGAGCAGTTCTTC

size: many
J: TRBJ2-2
D: NA
V: TRBV29-1
CDR3: CSVAARADTGELFF
DNA: TGCAGCGTTGCTGCGAGGGCAGATACCGGGGAGCTGTTTTTT

size: few
J: TRBJ2-3
D: TRBD1
V: TRBV5-1
CDR3: CASSWTGYTDTQYF
DNA: TGCGCCAGCAGCTGGACAGGGTACACAGATACGCAGTATTTT

size: NA
J: TRBJ1-1
D: TRBD1
V: TRBV4-1
CDR3: CASCAGTGNTEAFF
DNA: TGCGCCAGCTGCGCCGGGACAGGGAACACTGAAGCTTTCTTT

size: NA
J: TRBJ1-1
D: NA
V: TRBV9
CDR3: CASSVAGGSEAFF
DNA: TGTGCCAGCAGCGTAGCGGGAGGCTCTGAAGCTTTCTTT

size: NA
J: TRBJ2-7
D: NA
V: TRBV7-9
CDR3: CASSLGYRDYEQYF
DNA: TGTGCCAGCAGCTTAGGCTACAGGGACTACGAGCAGTACTTC

size: few
J: TRBJ1-6
D: NA
V: TRBV27
CDR3: CASNAGPSYNSPLHF
DNA: TGTGCCAGCAATGCAGGCCCCTCCTATAATTCACCCCTCCACTTT

size: few
J: TRBJ2-1
D: NA
V: TRBV7-3
CDR3: CASSVRTIPYNEQFF
DNA: TGTGCCAGCAGCGTACGGACTATCCCCTACAATGAGCAGTTCTTC

size: few
J: TRBJ2-3
D: TRBD1
V: TRBV9
CDR3: CASSADATGGSDTQYF
DNA: TGTGCCAGCAGCGCCGACGCTACAGGGGGATCAGATACGCAGTATTTT

size: few
J: TRBJ1-1
D: NA
V: TRBV5-1
CDR3: CASSFGTGMNTEAFF
DNA: TGCGCCAGCAGCTTTGGTACAGGGATGAACACTGAAGCTTTCTTT

size: few
J: TRBJ1-1
D: NA
V: TRBV5-5
CDR3: CASSLAGGAHTEAFF
DNA: TGTGCCAGCAGCTTGGCCGGGGGTGCTCACACTGAAGCTTTCTTT

size: many
J: TRBJ2-3
D: TRBD2
V: TRBV4-2
CDR3: CASSQRVGTSGGPQYF
DNA: TGTGCCAGCAGCCAGAGAGTCGGGACTAGCGGGGGGCCGCAGTATTTT

size: NA
J: TRBJ2-7
D: TRBD1
V: TRBV6-5
CDR3: CASSPTGAYYEQYF
DNA: TGTGCCAGCAGCCCGACAGGGGCTTACTACGAGCAGTACTTC

size: many
J: TRBJ2-5
D: NA
V: TRBV5-6
CDR3: CASSLGGTREETQYF
DNA: TGTGCCAGCAGCTTGGGTGGGACACGCGAGGAGACCCAGTACTTC

size: few
J: TRBJ2-2
D: NA
V: TRBV7-8
CDR3: CASGETGNTGELFF
DNA: TGTGCCAGCGGTGAGACAGGAAACACCGGGGAGCTGTTTTTT

size: many
J: TRBJ2-3
D: NA
V: TRBV2
CDR3: CASSRSGSTDTQYF
DNA: TGTGCCAGCAGTCGAAGCGGTAGCACAGATACGCAGTATTTT